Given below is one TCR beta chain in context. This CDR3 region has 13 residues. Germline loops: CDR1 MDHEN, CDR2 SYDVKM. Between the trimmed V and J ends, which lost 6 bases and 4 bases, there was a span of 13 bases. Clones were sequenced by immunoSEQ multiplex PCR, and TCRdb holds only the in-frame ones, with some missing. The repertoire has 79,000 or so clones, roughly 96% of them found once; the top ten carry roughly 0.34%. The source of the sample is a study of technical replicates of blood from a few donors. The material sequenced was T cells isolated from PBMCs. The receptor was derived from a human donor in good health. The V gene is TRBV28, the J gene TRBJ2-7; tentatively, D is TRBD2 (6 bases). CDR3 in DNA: TGTGCCAGCAGACCCCCCCTAGCGTACGAGCAGTACTTC. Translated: CASRPPLAYEQYF.